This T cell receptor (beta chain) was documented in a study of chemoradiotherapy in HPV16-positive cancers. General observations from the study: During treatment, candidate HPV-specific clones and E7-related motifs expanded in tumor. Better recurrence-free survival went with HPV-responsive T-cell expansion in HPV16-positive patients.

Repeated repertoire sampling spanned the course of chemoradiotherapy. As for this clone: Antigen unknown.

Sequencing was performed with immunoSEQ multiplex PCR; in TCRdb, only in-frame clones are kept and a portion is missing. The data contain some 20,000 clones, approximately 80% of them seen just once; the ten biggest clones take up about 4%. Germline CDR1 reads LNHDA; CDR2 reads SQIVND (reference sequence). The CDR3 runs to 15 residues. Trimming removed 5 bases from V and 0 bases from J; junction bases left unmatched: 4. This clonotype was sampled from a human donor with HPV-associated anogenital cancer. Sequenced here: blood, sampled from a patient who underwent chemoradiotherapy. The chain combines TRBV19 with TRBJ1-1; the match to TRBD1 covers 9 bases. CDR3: CASSLRTGVNTEAFF. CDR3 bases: TGTGCCAGTAGTCTTCGGACAGGGGTGAACACTGAAGCTTTCTTT. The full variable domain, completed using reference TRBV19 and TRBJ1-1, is DGGITQSPKYLFRKEGQNVTLSCEQNLNHDAMYWYRQDPGQGLRLIYYSQIVNDFQKGDIAEGYSVSREKKESFPLTVTSAQKNPTAFYLCASSLRTGVNTEAFFGQGTRLTVV.